The 32 T cell receptor beta chains presented below share a single source sample, sequenced in a study of PD-1 blockade in classical Hodgkin lymphoma. Method: immunoSEQ multiplex PCR; TCRdb's copy keeps in-frame clones and lacks some. The repertoire holds tens of thousands of clones, with more than 75% as singletons. Patients all relapsed after autologous stem cell transplantation, and there was variation in brentuximab vedotin exposure. Sequenced material: peripheral blood mononuclear cells (PBMCs), taken at baseline. These receptors originate from a human donor with classical Hodgkin lymphoma.

The chain uses TRBV11-2 and TRBJ1-4; D is unresolved. Germline lookup yields CDR1 SGHAT and CDR2 FQNNGV. The CDR3 covers 15 residues. The germline V and J ends were trimmed by 5 bases and 2 bases, with 12 bases remaining between them. This CDR3 reads CASSAHGFTNEKLFF. Written as DNA, the CDR3 is TGTGCCAGCAGCGCCCACGGGTTTACTAATGAAAAACTGTTTTTT. Full variable domain (missing parts from reference TRBV11-2 and TRBJ1-4): EAGVAQSPRYKIIEKRQSVAFWCNPISGHATLYWYQQILGQGPKLLIQFQNNGVVDDSQLPKDRFSAERLKGVDSTLKIQPAKLEDSAVYLCASSAHGFTNEKLFFGSGTQLSVL.

The chain has TRBV18 and TRBJ2-3; D uncertain. This CDR3 is 11 amino acids long. Germline V gene data show CDR1 as KGHSH and CDR2 as LQKENI. The germline V and J ends were trimmed by 3 bases and 8 bases, with 6 bases remaining between them. Written as DNA, the CDR3 is TGTGCCAGCTCACCGACGGTTACGCAGTATTTT. Translated: CASSPTVTQYF.

The chain employs TRBV30 and TRBJ2-5; D may be TRBD1 (5 bases). CDR1 is GTSNPN, CDR2 SVGIG, per germline (reference sequence). The CDR3 totals 16 residues. V lost 0 bases, J lost 0 bases, and 14 bases lay in between. The CDR3 loop is CAWSVVRGTYQETQYF. CDR3 nucleotide sequence: TGTGCCTGGAGTGTAGTAAGGGGCACCTACCAAGAGACCCAGTACTTC.

Concerning this clone: The germline gene is not matched at one end of the junction; a read error may be the cause. The same CDR3 arises from other DNA sequences in this sample as well. This chain links TRBV18 with TRBJ2-2, with 13 nucleotides matching TRBD2. The CDR3 covers 16 residues. Germline V gene sequence: CDR1 KGHSH, CDR2 LQKENI. The DNA for the CDR3 is TGTGCCAGCTCGCCACGGACTAGCGGGAGCACCGGGGAGCTGTTTTTT. It specifies CASSPRTSGSTGELFF.

The chain is built from TRBV6-1 and TRBJ1-5; TRBD1 aligns across 9 bases. V was clipped by 6 bases and J by 4 bases; unmatched bases: 1. The germline V gene encodes CDR1 MNHNS and CDR2 SASEGT. The CDR3 spans 13 residues. The CDR3 here is CASRTGGNQPQHF. In nucleotides, the CDR3 is TGTGCCAGCAGGACAGGGGGTAATCAGCCCCAGCATTTT.

The genes are TRBV19 and TRBJ2-3; D is unresolved. The CDR3 is 14 amino acids. The germline gives CDR1 LNHDA, CDR2 SQIVND (reference sequence). V was trimmed by 5 bases and J by 2 bases, leaving 11 bases between them. The CDR3: CASSLFGSTDTQYF. CDR3 coding DNA: TGTGCCAGTAGTCTATTTGGATCCACAGATACGCAGTATTTT.

J is TRBJ2-3 and V is TRBV28, with 12 bases identical to TRBD1. The CDR3 sequence is 15 residues long. Germline CDR1 is MDHEN and CDR2 is SYDVKM. V lost 6 bases, J lost 3 bases, and 4 bases stayed unmatched. This CDR3 is CASRGQGARTDTQYF. CDR3 in DNA: TGTGCCAGCAGGGGACAGGGGGCTCGGACAGATACGCAGTATTTT. The full variable domain, with the rest looked up from reference TRBV28 and TRBJ2-3, is DVKVTQSSRYLVKRTGEKVFLECVQDMDHENMFWYRQDPGLGLRLIYFSYDVKMKEKGDIPEGYSVSREKKERFSLILESASTNQTSMYLCASRGQGARTDTQYFGPGTRLTVL.

This chain uses TRBV6-6 with TRBJ1-5, with TRBD1 matching 7 bases. CDR1 and CDR2 from the germline V gene are MNHNY and SVGAGI (reference sequence). The CDR3 totals 14 residues. V lost 7 bases and J lost 6; bases outside the gene matches: 9. CDR3 amino acids: CASTQNRGGQPQHF. For the CDR3, the DNA is TGTGCCAGCACCCAGAACAGGGGCGGTCAGCCCCAGCATTTT.

This clone was detected only a few times. This sequence joins TRBV19 and TRBJ1-4; D unresolved. This CDR3 spans 11 amino acids. The germline V gene encodes CDR1 LNHDA and CDR2 SQIVND (reference sequence). V shed 4 bases and J shed 6 bases, with 3 bases lying between them. CDR3 sequence reads: CASSNYEKLFF. DNA of the CDR3: TGTGCCAGTAGTAACTATGAAAAACTGTTTTTT.

This chain uses TRBV2 with TRBJ2-7; 9 bases map to TRBD2. Germline lookup yields CDR1 SNHLY and CDR2 FYNNEI. With V trimmed by 5 bases and J by 4 bases, 12 bases remained unmatched. CDR3 length: 16 residues. The CDR3 sequence is CASSRQRAGGPYEQYF. DNA for the CDR3: TGTGCCAGCAGTCGCCAGAGGGCGGGAGGGCCATACGAGCAGTACTTC.

This chain uses TRBV19 with TRBJ2-3, with 8 positions matching TRBD2. Germline values: CDR1 LNHDA, CDR2 SQIVND (reference sequence). This CDR3 has 15 amino acids. Losses at the gene ends were 3 bases for V and 3 bases for J; bases not matched to a gene: 5. The CDR3: CASSISGTFTDTQYF. In DNA form, the CDR3 reads TGTGCCAGTAGTATTAGCGGGACGTTTACAGATACGCAGTATTTT.

This clone was counted between two and nine times. The chain employs TRBV18 and TRBJ1-2, with TRBD1 matching 7 bases. The junction had 8 bases not matched to a gene; V was cut back by 4 bases and J by 3 bases. This CDR3 region has 15 residues. Germline assignment: CDR1 KGHSH and CDR2 LQKENI. The CDR3 is CASSQKKQGHYGYTF. Here the CDR3 DNA reads TGTGCCAGCTCACAAAAGAAACAGGGGCACTATGGCTACACCTTC.

The chain links TRBV10-1 to TRBJ1-3; no reliable D call. The CDR3 extends over 16 amino acids. The V end was cut by 0 bases, the J end by 2 bases, with 11 bases between. Germline CDR1 is WNHNN and CDR2 is SYGVQD (reference sequence). CDR3 in DNA: TGCGCCAGCAGTGAGTCGACCGCGGCCACTGGAAACACCATATATTTT. This codes for CASSESTAATGNTIYF.

This clone has a single count. This sequence joins TRBV5-1 and TRBJ2-1; the D is unclear. The CDR3 contains 13 residues. V lost 4 bases, J lost 4 bases, and 9 bases lay in between. CDR1 SGHRS and CDR2 YFSETQ come from the germline V gene. CDR3 in amino acids: CASSGGRYNEQFF. The CDR3 bases are TGCGCCAGCAGCGGCGGACGTTACAATGAGCAGTTCTTC.

The chain couples TRBV29-1 to TRBJ2-3; the match to TRBD1 covers 9 bases. V was clipped by 1 base and J by 4 bases; unmatched bases: 6. The CDR3 totals 15 residues. Germline V gives CDR1 SQVTM, CDR2 ANQGSEA. CDR3 region: CSVEGQGVLADTQYF. CDR3 nucleotide sequence: TGCAGCGTTGAAGGACAGGGGGTTTTGGCAGATACGCAGTATTTT.

The rearrangement links TRBV2 to TRBJ1-3, with D possibly matching TRBD1 (6 bases). Germline V gives CDR1 SNHLY, CDR2 FYNNEI. The CDR3 runs to 14 residues. Deletions cut 6 bases from V and 6 bases from J, with 15 bases between. CDR3 sequence reads: CASRNDRSENTIYF. The CDR3 DNA sequence: TGTGCCAGCAGAAATGACAGGAGTGAAAACACCATATATTTT.

Only a few counts were recorded for this clone. The rearrangement joins TRBV4-1 to TRBJ1-2, with 8 bases that match TRBD1. CDR3 size: 14 residues. Germline lookup yields CDR1 MGHRA and CDR2 YSYEKL. The trim removed 5 bases at V and 8 bases at J, leaving 10 bases unmatched. CDR3 nucleotides: TGCGCCAGCAGCACGGACAGGGAGCTTGGCGGCTACACCTTC. This codes for CASSTDRELGGYTF.

CDR3 in DNA: TGTGCCAGCGGCGGCCAGAGCAATCAGCCCCAGCATTTT. Residues: CASGGQSNQPQHF. This sequence joins TRBV6-1 and TRBJ1-5, with D hard to call. Germline V gives CDR1 MNHNS, CDR2 SASEGT. Trimming took off 8 bases at V and 1 base at J, with 9 bases between the two ends. This CDR3 contains 13 residues.

The chain joins TRBV5-6 to TRBJ2-1; 8 nucleotides agree with TRBD2. Losses at the gene ends were 1 base for V and 9 bases for J; bases not matched to a gene: 12. This CDR3 region has 16 residues. CDR1 SGHDT and CDR2 YYEEEE come from the germline V gene. The CDR3 sequence: CASSLNPGLGRVEQFF. The CDR3 nucleotides are TGTGCCAGCAGCTTGAACCCGGGACTAGGACGGGTTGAGCAGTTCTTC. Together with reference TRBV5-6 and TRBJ2-1, the CDR3 gives the full variable domain: DAGVTQSPTHLIKTRGQQVTLRCSPKSGHDTVSWYQQALGQGPQFIFQYYEEEERQRGNFPDRFSGHQFPNYSSELNVNALLLGDSALYLCASSLNPGLGRVEQFFGPGTRLTVL.

The rearrangement joins TRBV19 to TRBJ2-1; no clear D gene. This CDR3 contains 14 residues. The V and J ends lost 11 bases and 0 bases respectively, with 14 bases between them. Germline V gives CDR1 LNHDA, CDR2 SQIVND (reference sequence). CDR3 sequence: CASRPDGSYNEQFF. DNA for the CDR3: TGTGCCTCCAGGCCGGATGGCTCCTACAATGAGCAGTTCTTC. Based on the CDR3 plus reference TRBV19 and TRBJ2-1, the full variable domain is DGGITQSPKYLFRKEGQNVTLSCEQNLNHDAMYWYRQDPGQGLRLIYYSQIVNDFQKGDIAEGYSVSREKKESFPLTVTSAQKNPTAFYLCASRPDGSYNEQFFGPGTRLTVL.

This chain uses TRBV18 with TRBJ2-2; 13 bases agree with TRBD2. The CDR3 loop spans 16 amino acids. Germline V gene sequence: CDR1 KGHSH, CDR2 LQKENI. The junction had 4 bases not matched to a gene; V was cut back by 6 bases and J by 3 bases. The CDR3 protein is CASSRGLAGDTGELFF. DNA for the CDR3: TGTGCCAGCTCGCGAGGACTAGCGGGAGACACCGGGGAGCTGTTTTTT.

The chain is built from TRBV29-1 and TRBJ1-2; the D is unclear. Germline V gene sequence: CDR1 SQVTM, CDR2 ANQGSEA. Trimming pared 6 bases from V and 1 base from J, leaving 18 bases between. The CDR3 is 15 residues long. The CDR3 coding sequence is TGCAGCGTCGCATCTCGGAACACTGATAACTATGGCTACACCTTC. This translates into CSVASRNTDNYGYTF.

The V call is TRBV6-6, the J call TRBJ2-7; D remains unclear. Per germline, CDR1 MNHNY and CDR2 SVGAGI (reference sequence). Trimming took 2 bases from V and 3 from J, leaving 5 bases between them. The CDR3 runs 12 residues. CDR3 region: CASSYVDYEQYF. Here the CDR3 DNA reads TGTGCCAGCAGTTACGTGGACTACGAGCAGTACTTC.

The rearrangement links TRBV18 to TRBJ2-7; 7 bases match TRBD1. This CDR3 spans 14 amino acids. The V and J ends lost 3 bases and 1 base, in that order; junction bases with no gene match: 3. Germline CDR1 is KGHSH and CDR2 is LQKENI. The DNA of the CDR3 is TGTGCCAGCTCACCCACACAGGGGTCCTACGAGCAGTACTTC. This encodes CASSPTQGSYEQYF.

The chain employs TRBV6-5 and TRBJ2-2, with 9 bases matching TRBD2. V was pared by 7 bases and J by 4 bases, with 4 bases of the junction left unmatched. The CDR3 length is 14 residues. Germline V gives CDR1 MNHEY, CDR2 SVGAGI. CDR3 DNA: TGTGCCAGCACTGAGCGGGGGGTCACCGGGGAGCTGTTTTTT. It encodes CASTERGVTGELFF.

V is TRBV28 and J is TRBJ1-4; a possible D gene is TRBD1 (5 bases). CDR3 length equals 15 residues. Trimming took 6 bases from V and 11 from J, leaving 22 bases between them. CDR1 and CDR2 (germline): MDHEN, SYDVKM. The CDR3 sequence: CASRESGTVSRKLFF. The CDR3 DNA reads as TGTGCCAGCAGGGAATCAGGGACTGTCTCTAGGAAACTGTTTTTT. The whole variable domain, filled in from reference TRBV28 and TRBJ1-4, reads DVKVTQSSRYLVKRTGEKVFLECVQDMDHENMFWYRQDPGLGLRLIYFSYDVKMKEKGDIPEGYSVSREKKERFSLILESASTNQTSMYLCASRESGTVSRKLFFGSGTQLSVL.

The J gene is TRBJ2-1, the V gene TRBV19, with 10 positions matching TRBD2. The germline V gene encodes CDR1 LNHDA and CDR2 SQIVND (reference sequence). V dropped 2 bases and J dropped 9; count of bases not matched to a gene: 1. CDR3 size: 13 residues. CDR3: CASSISSGGEQFF. CDR3 nucleotide sequence: TGTGCCAGTAGTATATCTAGCGGGGGTGAGCAGTTCTTC.

This chain connects TRBV5-6 to TRBJ1-4; D gene uncertain. This CDR3 spans 12 amino acids. V lost 1 base and J 2 bases, leaving 0 bases between the germline ends. Germline-derived CDR1 and CDR2 are SGHDT and YYEEEE. CDR3 region: CASSLTNEKLFF. CDR3 in DNA: TGTGCCAGCAGCTTGACTAATGAAAAACTGTTTTTT.

The V gene is TRBV10-3, the J gene TRBJ1-4; 7 bases fit TRBD1. Trimming removed 0 bases from V and 5 bases from J; junction bases left unmatched: 12. There are 18 residues in the CDR3. Germline values: CDR1 ENHRY, CDR2 SYGVKD. The CDR3 reads CAISESPPRTGSNEKLFF. As DNA, the CDR3 is TGTGCCATCAGTGAGTCACCCCCTCGGACAGGATCGAATGAAAAACTGTTTTTT.

The chain uses TRBV27 and TRBJ1-1, with unresolved D. Germline V gene lookup returns CDR1 MNHEY and CDR2 SMNVEV (reference sequence). Trimming pared 3 bases from V and 1 base from J, leaving 6 bases between. The CDR3 is made up of 13 amino acids. CDR3 coding DNA: TGTGCCAGCAGTTTTGCGGGGAACACTGAAGCTTTCTTT. Its translation: CASSFAGNTEAFF.

V usage is TRBV7-8 and J usage is TRBJ2-1, with TRBD2 matching over 7 bases. CDR3 size: 15 residues. From germline, CDR1 is SGHVS and CDR2 FQNEAQ. V lost 3 bases to trimming and J lost 7 bases; unmatched junction nucleotides: 9. The CDR3 protein is CASSLASGAGNEQFF. For the CDR3, the DNA is TGTGCCAGCAGCTTGGCCAGCGGGGCTGGGAATGAGCAGTTCTTC.

The rearrangement uses TRBV5-4 and TRBJ2-7, with D perhaps assigned TRBD1 or TRBD2 (5 bases each). CDR1 SGHNT and CDR2 YYREEE come from the germline V gene (reference sequence). The CDR3 is 13 residues long. V lost 5 bases and J 5 bases, leaving 14 bases between the germline ends. As DNA, the CDR3 is TGTGCCAGCAGACTGACCGGGACCCACGAGCAGTACTTC. The encoded protein is CASRLTGTHEQYF.